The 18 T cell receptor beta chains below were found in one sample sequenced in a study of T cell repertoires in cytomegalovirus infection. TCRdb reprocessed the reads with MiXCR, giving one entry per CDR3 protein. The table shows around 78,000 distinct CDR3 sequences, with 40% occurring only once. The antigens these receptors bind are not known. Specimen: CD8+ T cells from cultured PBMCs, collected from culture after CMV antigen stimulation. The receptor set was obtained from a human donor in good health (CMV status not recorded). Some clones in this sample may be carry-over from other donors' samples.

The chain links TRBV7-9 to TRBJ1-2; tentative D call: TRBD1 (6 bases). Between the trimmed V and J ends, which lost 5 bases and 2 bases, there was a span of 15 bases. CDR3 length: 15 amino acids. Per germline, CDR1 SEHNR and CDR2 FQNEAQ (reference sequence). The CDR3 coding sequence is TGTGCCAGCAGCGGATACAGGGAATTAAACTATGGCTACACCTTC. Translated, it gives CASSGYRELNYGYTF.

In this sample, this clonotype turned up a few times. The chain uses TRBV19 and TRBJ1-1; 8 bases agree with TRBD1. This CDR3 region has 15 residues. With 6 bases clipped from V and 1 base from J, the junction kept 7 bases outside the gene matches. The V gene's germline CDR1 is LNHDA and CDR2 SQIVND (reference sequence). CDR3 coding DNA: TGTGCCAGTAGGACAGGGGCGACCGGGAACACTGAAGCTTTCTTT. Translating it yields CASRTGATGNTEAFF.

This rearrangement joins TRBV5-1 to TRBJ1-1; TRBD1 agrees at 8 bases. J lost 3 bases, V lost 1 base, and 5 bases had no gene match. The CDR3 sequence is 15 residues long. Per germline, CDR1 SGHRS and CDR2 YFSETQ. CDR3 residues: CASSLRRGQHTEAFF. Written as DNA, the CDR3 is TGCGCCAGCAGCTTGCGCAGGGGGCAACACACTGAAGCTTTCTTT.

CDR3 residues: CASSNGQIYEQYF. The CDR3 nucleotides are TGTGCCAGCAGTAACGGACAGATCTACGAGCAGTACTTC. The rearrangement uses TRBV12-3 or TRBV12-4 and TRBJ2-7; D is perhaps TRBD1 (6 bases). The CDR3 covers 13 residues. With 5 bases removed from V and 3 bases from J, the gap between germline ends came to 11 bases.

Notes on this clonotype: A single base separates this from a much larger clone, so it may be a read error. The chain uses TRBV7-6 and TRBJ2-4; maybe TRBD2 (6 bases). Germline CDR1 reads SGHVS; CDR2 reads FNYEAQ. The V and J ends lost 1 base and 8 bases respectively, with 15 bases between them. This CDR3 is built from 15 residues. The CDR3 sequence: CASSLEAGSGDIQYF. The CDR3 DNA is TGTGCCAGCAGCTTAGAGGCCGGGAGTGGGGACATTCAGTACTTC.

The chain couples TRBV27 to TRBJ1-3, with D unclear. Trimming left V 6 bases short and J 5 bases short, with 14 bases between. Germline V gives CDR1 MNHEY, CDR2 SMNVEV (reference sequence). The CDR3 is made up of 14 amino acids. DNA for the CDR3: TGTGCCAGCAGGGGTACCGCCGAACGAAACACCATATATTTT. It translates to CASRGTAERNTIYF.

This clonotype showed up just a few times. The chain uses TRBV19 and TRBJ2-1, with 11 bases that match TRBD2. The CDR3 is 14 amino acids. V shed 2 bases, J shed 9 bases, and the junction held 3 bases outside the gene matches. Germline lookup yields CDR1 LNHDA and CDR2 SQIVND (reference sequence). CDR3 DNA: TGTGCCAGTAGTATACTAGCGGGGGGAGGTGAGCAGTTCTTC. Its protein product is CASSILAGGGEQFF.

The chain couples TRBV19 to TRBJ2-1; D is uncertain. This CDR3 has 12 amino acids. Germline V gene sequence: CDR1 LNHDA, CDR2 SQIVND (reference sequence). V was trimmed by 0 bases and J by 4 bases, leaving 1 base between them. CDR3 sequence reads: CASSIEYNEQFF. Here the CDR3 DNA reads TGTGCCAGTAGTATAGAATACAATGAGCAGTTCTTC.

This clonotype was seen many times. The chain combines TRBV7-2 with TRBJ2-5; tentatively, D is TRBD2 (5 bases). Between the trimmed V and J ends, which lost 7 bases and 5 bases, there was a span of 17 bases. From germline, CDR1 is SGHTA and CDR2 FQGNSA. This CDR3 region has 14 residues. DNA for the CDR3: TGTGCCAGCATCCCACTTCGGGGTTTTGAGACCCAGTACTTC. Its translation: CASIPLRGFETQYF.

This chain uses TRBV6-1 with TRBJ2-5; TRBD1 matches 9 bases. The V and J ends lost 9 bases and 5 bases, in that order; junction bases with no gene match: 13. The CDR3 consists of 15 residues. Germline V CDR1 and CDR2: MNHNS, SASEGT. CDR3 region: CASHETGGLGETQYF. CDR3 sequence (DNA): TGTGCCAGTCACGAGACAGGGGGGCTCGGGGAGACCCAGTACTTC.

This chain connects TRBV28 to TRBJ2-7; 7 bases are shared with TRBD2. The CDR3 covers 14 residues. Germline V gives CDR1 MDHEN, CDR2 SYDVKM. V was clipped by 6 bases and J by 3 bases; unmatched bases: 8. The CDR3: CASSPREEIYEQYF. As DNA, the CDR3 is TGTGCCAGCAGCCCCCGGGAGGAAATCTACGAGCAGTACTTC.

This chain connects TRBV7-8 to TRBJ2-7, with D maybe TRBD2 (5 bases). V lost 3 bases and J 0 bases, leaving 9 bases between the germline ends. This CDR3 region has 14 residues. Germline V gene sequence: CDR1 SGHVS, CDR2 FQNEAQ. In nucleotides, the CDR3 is TGTGCCAGCAGCTTTCTTGAGGGCTCCTACGAGCAGTACTTC. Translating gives CASSFLEGSYEQYF.

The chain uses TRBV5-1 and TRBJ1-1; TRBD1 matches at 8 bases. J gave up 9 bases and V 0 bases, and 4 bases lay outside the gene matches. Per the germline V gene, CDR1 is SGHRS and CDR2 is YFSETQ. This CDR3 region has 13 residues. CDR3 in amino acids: CASSLEGDRKAFF. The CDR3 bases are TGCGCCAGCAGCTTGGAAGGGGACAGGAAAGCTTTCTTT.

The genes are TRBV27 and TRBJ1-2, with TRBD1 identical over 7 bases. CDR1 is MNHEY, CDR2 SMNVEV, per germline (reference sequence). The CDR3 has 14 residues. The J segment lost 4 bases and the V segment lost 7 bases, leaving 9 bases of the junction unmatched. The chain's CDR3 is CASTPGGGSYGYTF. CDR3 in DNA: TGTGCCAGCACCCCAGGGGGGGGAAGCTATGGCTACACCTTC.

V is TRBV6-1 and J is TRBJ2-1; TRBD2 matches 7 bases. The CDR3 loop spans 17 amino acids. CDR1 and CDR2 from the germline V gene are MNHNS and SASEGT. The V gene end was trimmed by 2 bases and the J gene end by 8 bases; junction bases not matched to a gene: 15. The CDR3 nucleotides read TGTGCCAGCAGTGAACCGGGTGGGGGGGACCAGTGGTATGAGCAGTTCTTC. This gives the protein CASSEPGGGDQWYEQFF.

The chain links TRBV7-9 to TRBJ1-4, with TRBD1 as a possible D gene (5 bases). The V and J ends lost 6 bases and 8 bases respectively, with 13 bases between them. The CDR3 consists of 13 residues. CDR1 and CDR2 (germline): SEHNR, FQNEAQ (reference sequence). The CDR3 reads CASRLETGEKLFF. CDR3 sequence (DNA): TGTGCCAGCAGGCTAGAAACAGGCGAAAAACTGTTTTTT.

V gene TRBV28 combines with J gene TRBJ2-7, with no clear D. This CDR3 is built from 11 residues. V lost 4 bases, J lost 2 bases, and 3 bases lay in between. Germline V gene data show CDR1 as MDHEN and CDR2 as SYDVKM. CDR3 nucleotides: TGTGCCAGCAGTTGGGCCTACGAGCAGTACTTC. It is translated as CASSWAYEQYF.

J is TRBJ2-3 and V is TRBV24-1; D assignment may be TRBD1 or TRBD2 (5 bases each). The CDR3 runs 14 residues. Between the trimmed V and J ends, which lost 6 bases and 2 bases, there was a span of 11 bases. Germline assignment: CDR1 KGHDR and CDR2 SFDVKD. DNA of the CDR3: TGTGCCACCAGTCCCGGGACCTTCACAGATACGCAGTATTTT. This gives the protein CATSPGTFTDTQYF.